This T cell receptor beta chain was captured by sequencing in a study of shared clonotypes between healthy human individuals. This table comes from immunoSEQ multiplex PCR, and its TCRdb copy is limited to in-frame clones, with some not included. In the table there are about 2.2 million clones, roughly 95% of which are singletons. The sample holds one count of this clone. This CDR3 is also generated by other DNA sequences in the sample. Positive CCR7 selection of CD45RO-negative cells yielded the naive CD8 cells, and terminally differentiated effector memory CD45RA+ cells were excluded. The CDR3 sequence is 14 residues long. Germline lookup yields CDR1 LNHNV and CDR2 YYDKDF (reference sequence). The V and J ends lost 0 bases and 0 bases respectively, with 2 bases between them.

The V call is TRBV15, the J call TRBJ1-4; D unresolved. The source of this sequence is a man in his late teens or twenties in good health. Some clones in this sample may be carry-over from other donors' samples. Material for sequencing was naive CD8+ T cells from PBMCs. The CDR3 nucleotides read TGTGCCACCAGCAGAGATTCAACTAATGAAAAACTGTTTTTT. It translates to CATSRDSTNEKLFF. The full variable domain, its missing parts supplied by reference TRBV15 and TRBJ1-4, is DAMVIQNPRYQVTQFGKPVTLSCSQTLNHNVMYWYQQKSSQAPKLLFHYYDKDFNNEADTPDNFQSRRPNTSFCFLDIRSPGLGDTAMYLCATSRDSTNEKLFFGSGTQLSVL.